This TCR beta chain was sequenced for a study of T cells during gluten challenge in celiac disease (TCRdb year 2017). Notes on the research overall: Paired single-cell TCR sequencing was carried out for more than 5 challenge participants in whom a significant rise in HLA-DQ:gluten tetramer-binding T cells was shown. On the Illumina MiSeq, paired-end 250 bp sequencing was performed for single-cell libraries and paired-end 300 bp sequencing was performed for bulk libraries. During the challenge, blood was drawn at baseline, day 6 and day 14, while duodenal biopsies were taken at baseline and day 14.

A 14-day oral dietary gluten challenge was undertaken by treated celiac disease patients on a gluten-free diet so that recall of gluten-specific T cells could be studied. For lamina propria, live cells were gated as tetramer-binding CD3+ CD8- CD4+ T cells, with CD11c, CD14, CD15, CD19 and CD56 cells excluded. Sorting was done on an Aria II cell sorter as single cells, plus in bulk whenever tetramer-positive cells were relatively numerous. Under 10 duodenal biopsies were taken from each challenged patient at baseline and on day 14. Biopsies were treated with EDTA to remove epithelium, digested with collagenase, homogenized and filtered to yield cryopreserved lamina propria cell suspensions. Thawed cells were stained with a pool of PE-conjugated HLA-DQ:gluten tetramers presenting immunodominant gluten epitopes before sorting of tetramer-binding CD4+ T cells. V loses 6 bases of germline sequence and J loses 5 bases, and the interval between the two ends is 14 bases. The CDR3, from cysteine to phenylalanine, totals 12 residues. The DNA shown is the 36-base CDR3, in frame from base 1. Taken from the germline V gene (reference sequence), the CDR1 and CDR2 loops are DFQATT and SNEGSKA.

Study-wide findings and limitations: Increased clonal expansion on day 6 was shown by a lower sample-corrected Shannon diversity of circulating gluten-specific T cells. In roughly seven patients, about 11-44% of single-cell TCR-alpha/beta clonotypes seen at the latest time point had also been present at baseline, compared with roughly 51-55% in the bulk data. A peak in circulating gluten-specific T cells was observed on day 6, and the day-6 repertoire appeared to be composed largely of expanded preexisting memory clonotypes.

This clonotype is deemed large (0.1 to 1%). No per-base quality is available; no much larger clone lies one base away. The receptor library was made with single-cell sequencing. The sequencer listed for this sample is Illumina MiSeq. Three nested PCRs with multiplexed primers covering all TRA and TRB V genes were used to amplify paired single-cell TCR-alpha and TCR-beta sequences. As for the authors' bioinformatics: Selected pRESTO steps were used to preprocess reads, and IMGT/HighV-QUEST was used to assign V, D, J genes and CDR3 junctions. Single cells were kept only if valid singletons with at most three chains, each supported by 100 or more reads. Clonotypes were defined by identical paired TCR-alpha/beta nucleotide sequences, and cross-patient sharing of only about 0.2% indicated negligible cross-contamination. In samples containing more than 20 cells, repertoire diversity was estimated using an undersampling-corrected Shannon index. TCRdb trimmed the raw reads at Q25, called clones with MiXCR and kept productive beta chains. CDR3 protein sequences are deduplicated, and each keeps its most common genes and DNA. The V and J calls shown here were made by TCRdb, not taken from the authors' results. The sample yields 200 or so distinct CDR3 sequences; 50% to 65% were counted once. The leading ten clones occupy 60% of the sample.

This TCR derives from a female donor with celiac disease. The sequence links TRBV20-1 to TRBJ2-7; a confident D gene designation cannot be given. Sequencing used gluten-specific CD4+ T cells sorted from the duodenum using tetramers, obtained at baseline or on day 14 of gluten challenge (not recorded which). The CDR3 protein: CSAKGITHEQYF. The sequence in DNA is TGCAGTGCAAAAGGAATCACCCACGAGCAGTACTTC.